The text below deals with one T cell receptor (beta chain). Authors' data handling: Cell counts per sample came from amplifying reference gene primers. TCRdb's table, derived via immunoSEQ multiplex PCR, lists solely in-frame clones and lacks some. V and J calls and clone size are given by that table; D and trimming were obtained from the DNA. The table shows some 300,000 clones, with about 90% occurring only once. The Seattle patients, enrolled during active infection, were followed longitudinally. CDR1 and CDR2 from the germline V gene are SGHRS and YFSETQ. V lost 0 bases, J lost 6 bases, and 0 bases stayed unmatched. This CDR3 spans 14 amino acids. This entry comes from a study of blood T cell repertoires in COVID-19. Whole-study context: COVID-19 samples collected from the United States, Italy and Spain covered acute and convalescent phases. PBMCs, B-cell-depleted T cells, or T cells were the source of the cDNA or gDNA that made up the material.

The origin of this receptor is a woman aged 45-60 years with COVID-19, enrolled during active disease. Sequencing was performed on peripheral blood. The chain recombines TRBV5-1 with TRBJ2-3, with TRBD2 matching 11 bases. The CDR3 DNA sequence: TGCGCCAGCAGCTTGGCTAGCGGGAGGGATACGCAGTATTTT. This sequence encodes CASSLASGRDTQYF.